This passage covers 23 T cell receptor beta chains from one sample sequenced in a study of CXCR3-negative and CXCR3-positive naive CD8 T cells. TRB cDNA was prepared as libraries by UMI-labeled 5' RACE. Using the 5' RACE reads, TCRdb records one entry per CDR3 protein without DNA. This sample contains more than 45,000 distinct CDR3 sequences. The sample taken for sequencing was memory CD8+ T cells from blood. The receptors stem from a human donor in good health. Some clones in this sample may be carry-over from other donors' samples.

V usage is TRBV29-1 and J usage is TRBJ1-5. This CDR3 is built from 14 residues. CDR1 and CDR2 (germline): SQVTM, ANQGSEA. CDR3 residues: CSVVEGYGNQPQHF.

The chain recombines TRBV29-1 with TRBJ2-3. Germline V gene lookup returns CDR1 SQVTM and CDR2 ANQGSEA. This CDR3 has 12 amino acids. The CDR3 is CSVESTTDTQYF.

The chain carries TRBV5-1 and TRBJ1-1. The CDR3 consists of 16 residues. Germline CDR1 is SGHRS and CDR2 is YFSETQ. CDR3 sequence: CASSLISGLMNTEAFF. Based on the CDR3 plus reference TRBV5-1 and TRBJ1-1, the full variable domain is KAGVTQTPRYLIKTRGQQVTLSCSPISGHRSVSWYQQTPGQGLQFLFEYFSETQRNKGNFPGRFSGRQFSNSRSEMNVSTLELGDSALYLCASSLISGLMNTEAFFGQGTRLTVV.

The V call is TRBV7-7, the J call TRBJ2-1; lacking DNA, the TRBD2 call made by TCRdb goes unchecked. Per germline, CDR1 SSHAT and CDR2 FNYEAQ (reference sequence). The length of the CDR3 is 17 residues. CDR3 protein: CASSPTTSGDHYNEQFF.

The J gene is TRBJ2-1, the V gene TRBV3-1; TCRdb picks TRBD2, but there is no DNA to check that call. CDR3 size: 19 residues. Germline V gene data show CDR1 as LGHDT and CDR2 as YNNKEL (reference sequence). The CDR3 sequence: CASSPHHSGRELGIDEQFF.

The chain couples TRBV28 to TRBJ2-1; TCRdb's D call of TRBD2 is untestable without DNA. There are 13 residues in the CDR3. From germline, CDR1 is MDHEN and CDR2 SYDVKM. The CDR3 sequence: CASRRAGYNEQFF. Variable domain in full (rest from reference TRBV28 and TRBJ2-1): DVKVTQSSRYLVKRTGEKVFLECVQDMDHENMFWYRQDPGLGLRLIYFSYDVKMKEKGDIPEGYSVSREKKERFSLILESASTNQTSMYLCASRRAGYNEQFFGPGTRLTVL.

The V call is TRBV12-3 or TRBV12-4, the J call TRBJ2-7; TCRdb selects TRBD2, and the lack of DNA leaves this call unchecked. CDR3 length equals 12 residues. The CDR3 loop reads CASSLDPAEQYF.

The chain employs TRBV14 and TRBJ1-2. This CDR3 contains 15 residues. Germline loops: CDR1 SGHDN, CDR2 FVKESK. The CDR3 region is CASSQDLSGPYGYTF.

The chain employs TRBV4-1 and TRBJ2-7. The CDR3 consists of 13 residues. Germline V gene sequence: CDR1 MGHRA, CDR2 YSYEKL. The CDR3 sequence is CASSQVAEYEQYF.

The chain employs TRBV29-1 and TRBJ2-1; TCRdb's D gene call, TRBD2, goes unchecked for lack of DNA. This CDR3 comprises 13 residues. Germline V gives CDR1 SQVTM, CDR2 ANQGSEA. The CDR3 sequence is CSVPTGQYNEQFF.

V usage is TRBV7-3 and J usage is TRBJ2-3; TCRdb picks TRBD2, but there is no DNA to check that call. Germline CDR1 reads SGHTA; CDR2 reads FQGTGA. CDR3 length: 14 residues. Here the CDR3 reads CASSPSGGGDTQYF.

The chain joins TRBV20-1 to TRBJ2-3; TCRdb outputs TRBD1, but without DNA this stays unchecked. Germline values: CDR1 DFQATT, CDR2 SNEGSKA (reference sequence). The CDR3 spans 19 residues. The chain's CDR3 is CSARATRGLPQSSTDTQYF.

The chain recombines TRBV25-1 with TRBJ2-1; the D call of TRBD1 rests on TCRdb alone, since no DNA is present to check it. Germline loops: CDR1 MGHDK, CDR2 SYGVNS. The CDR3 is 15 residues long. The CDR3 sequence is CASSDPGHNYNEQFF.

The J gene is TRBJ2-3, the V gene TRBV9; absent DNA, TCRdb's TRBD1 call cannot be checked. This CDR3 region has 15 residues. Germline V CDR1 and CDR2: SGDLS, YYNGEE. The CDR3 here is CASSPHYQEGDTQYF.

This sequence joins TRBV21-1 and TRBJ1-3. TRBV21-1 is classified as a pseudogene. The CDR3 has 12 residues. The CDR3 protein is CASTPALNTIYF.

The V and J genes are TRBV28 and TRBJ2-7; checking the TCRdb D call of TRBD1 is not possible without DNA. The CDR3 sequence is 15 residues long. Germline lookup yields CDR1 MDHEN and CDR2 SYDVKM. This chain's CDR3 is CASSLAGVLSYEQYF.

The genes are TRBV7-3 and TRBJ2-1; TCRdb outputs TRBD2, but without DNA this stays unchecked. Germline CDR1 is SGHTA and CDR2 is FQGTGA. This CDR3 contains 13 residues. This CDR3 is CASSGGQYNEQFF.

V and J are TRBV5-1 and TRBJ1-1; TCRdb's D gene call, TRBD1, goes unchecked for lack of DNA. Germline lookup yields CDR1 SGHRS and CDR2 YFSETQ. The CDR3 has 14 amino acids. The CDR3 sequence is CASSLGTGSAEAFF.

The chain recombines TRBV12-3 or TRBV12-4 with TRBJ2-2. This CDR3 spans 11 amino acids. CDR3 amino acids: CASSFTGELFF.

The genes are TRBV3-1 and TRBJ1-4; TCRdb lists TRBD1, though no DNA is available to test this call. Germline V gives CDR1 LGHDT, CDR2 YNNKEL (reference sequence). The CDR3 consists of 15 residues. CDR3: CASSPVGGANEKLFF.

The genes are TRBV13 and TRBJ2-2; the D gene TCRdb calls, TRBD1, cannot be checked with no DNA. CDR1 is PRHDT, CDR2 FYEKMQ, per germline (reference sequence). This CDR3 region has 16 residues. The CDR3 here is CASIAPGTGAPGELFF.

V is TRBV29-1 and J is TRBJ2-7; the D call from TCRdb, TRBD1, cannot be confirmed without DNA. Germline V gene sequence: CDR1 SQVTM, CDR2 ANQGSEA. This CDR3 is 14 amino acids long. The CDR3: CSVEERDRGYEQYF.

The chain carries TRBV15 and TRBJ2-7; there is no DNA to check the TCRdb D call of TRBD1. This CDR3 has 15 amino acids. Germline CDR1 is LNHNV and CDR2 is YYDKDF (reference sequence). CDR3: CATSNDRGYQETQYF.